This T cell receptor beta chain stems from a study of blood T cell repertoires in COVID-19. Study in general: From the United States, Italy and Spain came samples of acute and convalescent COVID-19. PBMCs, B-cell-depleted T cells, or T cells provided the cDNA or gDNA that made up the material.

In the original workflow: Reference gene primer amplification gave nucleated cell count estimates. Assay used: immunoSEQ multiplex PCR; TCRdb lists only in-frame clones, some missing. D and trimming come from the DNA, and the V and J calls and clone size come from that table. Of some 250,000 clones in the sample, around 85% are singletons; the top ten hold more than 2.5%. Trimming at V came to 1 base and at J to 1 base, leaving 3 bases not matched to a gene. The germline V gene has CDR1 MNHEY and CDR2 SVGAGI. This CDR3 contains 15 residues. Sequences were obtained from peripheral blood. The genes are TRBV6-5 and TRBJ1-1, with 7 nucleotides matching TRBD1. This TCR was sampled from a woman between 25 and 40 years old who had recovered from COVID-19. This CDR3 is CASSYFAGGNTEAFF. The CDR3 nucleotides are TGTGCCAGCAGTTACTTCGCAGGGGGGAACACTGAAGCTTTCTTT.